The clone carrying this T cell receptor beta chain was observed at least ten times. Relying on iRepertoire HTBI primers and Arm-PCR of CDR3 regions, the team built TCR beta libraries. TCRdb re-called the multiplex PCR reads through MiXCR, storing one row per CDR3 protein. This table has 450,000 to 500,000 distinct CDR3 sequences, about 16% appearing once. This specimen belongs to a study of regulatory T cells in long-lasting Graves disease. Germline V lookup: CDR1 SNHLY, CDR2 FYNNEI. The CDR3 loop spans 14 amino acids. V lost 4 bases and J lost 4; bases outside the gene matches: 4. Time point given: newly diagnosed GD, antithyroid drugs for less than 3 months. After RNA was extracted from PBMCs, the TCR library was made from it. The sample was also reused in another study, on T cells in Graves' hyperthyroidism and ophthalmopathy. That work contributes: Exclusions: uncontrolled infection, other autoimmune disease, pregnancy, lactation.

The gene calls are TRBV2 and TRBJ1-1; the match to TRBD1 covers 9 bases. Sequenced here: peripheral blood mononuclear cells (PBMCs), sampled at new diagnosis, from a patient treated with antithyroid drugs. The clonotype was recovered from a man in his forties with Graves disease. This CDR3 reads CASSVTGGGTEAFF. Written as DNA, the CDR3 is TGTGCCAGCAGTGTTACAGGGGGCGGCACTGAAGCTTTCTTT.